What follows are 21 T cell receptor beta chains derived from one specimen sequenced in a study of T cell changes during pregnancy in multiple sclerosis. TCRdb's copy holds only in-frame clones and misses some; the assay was immunoSEQ multiplex PCR. The data show 46,000 or so clones, roughly nine tenths seen once. Sample: peripheral blood, taken in the second trimester of pregnancy. These receptors all come from a female donor in good health, enrolled as a control in a pregnancy study.

The CDR3 DNA follows: TGCGCCAGCTTTCCCTGGGGGGGGCAATTGGGTGAGCAGTTCTTC. As protein: CASFPWGGQLGEQFF. V is TRBV5-1 and J is TRBJ2-1, with a possible D match to TRBD2 (7 bases). The CDR3 has 15 amino acids. Germline values: CDR1 SGHRS, CDR2 YFSETQ. The V gene lost 7 bases and the J gene lost 9 bases, with 23 bases spanning the gap.

The CDR3 loop is CAWSRLNRAEQFF. The DNA of the CDR3 is TGTGCCTGGAGCCGACTTAACAGGGCTGAGCAGTTCTTC. This rearrangement joins TRBV30 to TRBJ2-1, with D possibly being TRBD1 (6 bases). Germline CDR1 and CDR2: GTSNPN and SVGIG (reference sequence). V shed 3 bases and J shed 9 bases, with 15 bases lying between them. The CDR3 spans 13 residues.

This clone has just one count. V usage is TRBV7-2 and J usage is TRBJ1-1; tentative D call: TRBD1 (5 bases). CDR1 SGHTA and CDR2 FQGNSA come from the germline V gene. The CDR3 contains 12 residues. Trimming shortened V by 4 bases and J by 11 bases, and 14 bases separated the two germline ends. The CDR3 region is CASSSRTGRAFF. The CDR3 DNA follows: TGTGCCAGCAGCTCGCGTACAGGCAGGGCTTTCTTT.

V usage is TRBV9 and J usage is TRBJ1-5; D is possibly TRBD1 (6 bases). There are 15 residues in the CDR3. Per germline, CDR1 SGDLS and CDR2 YYNGEE. Trimming removed 3 bases at V and 2 bases at J, with 12 bases between. The CDR3 loop is CASSESGQRNQPQHF. The CDR3 DNA follows: TGTGCCAGCAGCGAGTCGGGACAACGCAATCAGCCCCAGCATTTT.

This sequence joins TRBV27 and TRBJ2-3; 8 nucleotides match TRBD2. The CDR3 sequence is 15 residues long. Germline CDR1 and CDR2: MNHEY and SMNVEV (reference sequence). With 3 bases clipped from V and 2 bases from J, the junction kept 4 bases outside the gene matches. The CDR3 bases are TGTGCCAGCAGTTTGTTAGCGGGGAACACAGATACGCAGTATTTT. This translates into CASSLLAGNTDTQYF.

This chain joins TRBV19 and TRBJ2-7, with D perhaps TRBD1 (6 bases). The ends were cut back, 6 bases at V and 4 bases at J, with 10 bases in the middle. From germline, CDR1 is LNHDA and CDR2 SQIVND (reference sequence). This CDR3 comprises 12 residues. The CDR3 DNA sequence: TGTGCCAGTAGCCAACAGGGATACGAGCAGTACTTC. Residues: CASSQQGYEQYF.

V is TRBV7-2 and J is TRBJ2-2, with 9 bases matching TRBD1. Germline-derived CDR1 and CDR2 are SGHTA and FQGNSA. This CDR3 region has 16 residues. After removal of 3 bases from V and 5 bases from J, the junction contained 7 bases not matched to a gene. The CDR3 sequence: CASSFPQGAVTGELFF. The DNA of the CDR3 is TGTGCCAGCAGCTTCCCACAGGGGGCGGTTACCGGGGAGCTGTTTTTT.

The J gene is TRBJ2-5, the V gene TRBV6-1; tentative D call: TRBD2 (6 bases). Per the germline V gene, CDR1 is MNHNS and CDR2 is SASEGT. The CDR3 spans 13 residues. V was cut by 6 bases and J by 5 bases, with 13 bases left in between. CDR3 residues: CASSVWGGETQYF. In DNA, the CDR3 is TGTGCCAGCAGCGTGTGGGGAGGTGAGACCCAGTACTTC.

The chain couples TRBV7-9 to TRBJ2-1, with D possibly being TRBD2 (6 bases). Trimming removed 4 bases from V and 8 bases from J, with 18 bases in between. The CDR3 totals 15 residues. Germline V gene data show CDR1 as SEHNR and CDR2 as FQNEAQ (reference sequence). The DNA of the CDR3 is TGTGCCAGCAGCTCCCGGGACTCCTTCATTGATGAGCAGTTCTTC. Translation gives CASSSRDSFIDEQFF.

The chain links TRBV27 to TRBJ2-7, with D perhaps matching TRBD1 (8 bases). The CDR3 has 17 amino acids. Trimming removed 0 bases from V and 5 bases from J, with 20 bases in between. The germline CDR1 and CDR2 sequences are MNHEY and SMNVEV (reference sequence). The CDR3 coding sequence is TGTGCCAGCAGTTTATCGAACAGGGGGGGTACTTTACACGAGCAGTACTTC. As protein: CASSLSNRGGTLHEQYF.

The chain links TRBV25-1 to TRBJ1-1, with D possibly TRBD1 on 6 matching bases. Germline V CDR1 and CDR2: MGHDK, SYGVNS. V was shortened by 4 bases and J by 5 bases, with 20 bases between the two germline ends. The CDR3 runs to 16 residues. CDR3 coding DNA: TGTGCCAGCAGTGGGCTCAGGAAGGGGGGGACGACTGAAGCTTTCTTT. Its protein is CASSGLRKGGTTEAFF.

The chain joins TRBV11-2 to TRBJ1-2; no reliable D call. There are 16 residues in the CDR3. Trimming took 2 bases from V and 9 from J, leaving 22 bases between them. From germline, CDR1 is SGHAT and CDR2 FQNNGV. CDR3 coding DNA: TGTGCCAGCAGCTTAAAAGCCGGGTCTCTCGGTTGGAGCTACACCTTC. It yields the protein CASSLKAGSLGWSYTF.

This rearrangement joins TRBV5-6 to TRBJ2-4; a possible D gene is TRBD1 (6 bases). V was pared by 4 bases and J by 6 bases, with 11 bases between. The CDR3 runs 13 residues. Germline CDR1 and CDR2: SGHDT and YYEEEE. As DNA, the CDR3 is TGTGCCAGCAGCGTCGACAGGTCAAACATTCAGTACTTC. It translates to CASSVDRSNIQYF.

The chain recombines TRBV6-4 with TRBJ2-1, with D uncertain. Germline V gene lookup returns CDR1 MRHNA and CDR2 SNTAGT. The ends were cut back, 2 bases at V and 4 bases at J, with 9 bases in the middle. CDR3 length: 14 amino acids. DNA of the CDR3: TGTGCCAGCAGTGACCCACCCGCGTACAATGAGCAGTTCTTC. Translating gives CASSDPPAYNEQFF.

The V call is TRBV5-6, the J call TRBJ2-7; a weak D match, TRBD2 (6 bases). This CDR3 is built from 16 residues. The V gene lost 1 base and the J gene lost 1 base, with 15 bases spanning the gap. Germline CDR1 SGHDT, CDR2 YYEEEE. The DNA for the CDR3 is TGTGCCAGCAGCTTGCCCGGCGGGGTCCCATCCTACGAGCAGTACTTC. This codes for CASSLPGGVPSYEQYF.

The chain recombines TRBV9 with TRBJ2-2, with 10 bases matching TRBD2. CDR3 length: 16 residues. V shed 4 bases and J 5 bases; nucleotides not matched to a gene: 8. Germline V lookup: CDR1 SGDLS, CDR2 YYNGEE. CDR3 bases: TGTGCCAGCAGCTCTACCTCAGCGGGAGGGACCGGGGAGCTGTTTTTT. Translation gives CASSSTSAGGTGELFF.

V and J are TRBV5-1 and TRBJ2-7; TRBD1 aligns across 11 bases. CDR3 length: 16 amino acids. CDR1 SGHRS and CDR2 YFSETQ come from the germline V gene. V lost 3 bases and J lost 3; bases outside the gene matches: 8. The CDR3 here is CASSWGPGQGVYEQYF. Written as DNA, the CDR3 is TGCGCCAGCAGCTGGGGCCCGGGACAGGGGGTCTACGAGCAGTACTTC.

V gene TRBV5-1 combines with J gene TRBJ1-1, with a possible D match to TRBD1 (6 bases). The CDR3 is made up of 14 amino acids. V was trimmed by 5 bases and J by 5 bases, leaving 16 bases between them. Looked up from germline, CDR1 is SGHRS and CDR2 is YFSETQ. As DNA, the CDR3 is TGCGCCAGCAGAGGCCGAACAGGGACGACTGAAGCTTTCTTT. The encoded protein is CASRGRTGTTEAFF.

V and J are TRBV2 and TRBJ1-1; tentative D call: TRBD1 (5 bases). The germline gives CDR1 SNHLY, CDR2 FYNNEI. Trimming removed 7 bases at V and 3 bases at J, with 12 bases between. This CDR3 comprises 13 residues. As DNA, the CDR3 is TGTGCCAGCAACGACAGTCCGGACACTGAAGCTTTCTTT. Its protein product is CASNDSPDTEAFF.

V gene TRBV19 combines with J gene TRBJ2-7, with D possibly matching TRBD2 (6 bases). CDR3 length equals 13 residues. Trimming removed 3 bases from V and 6 bases from J, with 12 bases in between. In germline, CDR1 is LNHDA, CDR2 SQIVND (reference sequence). As DNA, the CDR3 is TGTGCCAGTAGTATGGGGCTAGCGTCCGAGCAGTACTTC. Encoded protein: CASSMGLASEQYF.

The chain has TRBV19 and TRBJ1-2; a weak D match, TRBD1 (5 bases). The ends were cut back, 0 bases at V and 4 bases at J, with 15 bases in the middle. Germline CDR1 is LNHDA and CDR2 is SQIVND (reference sequence). The CDR3 totals 16 residues. The CDR3 DNA reads as TGTGCCAGTAGTATAGATCTAGCGGCTCAGGGCTATGGCTACACCTTC. Its translation is CASSIDLAAQGYGYTF.